This T cell receptor (beta chain) was recorded in a study of T cell responses to AZD1222 COVID-19 vaccine. Regarding the study as a whole: There were repertoire samples only from the period after the peak T cell response. White British donors predominated, females outnumbered males, and clonal diversity was possibly underestimated. Among spike-specific TCRs, nearly half reportedly target unmutated variant regions.

CDR1 is SGHTA and CDR2 is FQGTGA in the germline V gene. The CDR3 runs 15 residues. Trimming stripped 1 base from V and 3 bases from J, with 10 bases between. Comment on this clone: The antigen is not known.

TCRdb's table, derived via immunoSEQ multiplex PCR, lists solely in-frame clones and lacks some. Of about 100,000 clones listed, 70% to 90% were seen once; the top ten hold roughly 10%. The specimen comprised peripheral blood, sampled 28 days after the second AZD1222 dose. The V gene is TRBV7-3, the J gene TRBJ2-1, with D uncertain. This receptor was identified in an adult who received the AZD1222 COVID-19 vaccine. The CDR3 region is CASSLIGMGYNEQFF. CDR3 DNA: TGTGCCAGCAGCTTAATTGGCATGGGCTACAATGAGCAGTTCTTC.